The clone carrying this T cell receptor beta chain was seen more than once but under ten times. Antigen unknown. The donors were all healthy and Caucasian. The source of the sample is a study of identical twins. Findings and caveats of the study: Low generation probability was overrepresented in out-of-frame alpha sequences shared by twins.

CDR1 and CDR2 (germline): DFQATT, SNEGSKA (reference sequence). Between the trimmed V and J ends, which lost 4 bases and 3 bases, there was a span of 18 bases. This CDR3 has 15 residues. TCRdb reprocessed the 5' RACE reads via MiXCR and lists one record per CDR3 protein. The sample yields about 390,000 distinct CDR3 sequences, approximately 9.1% seen once. This chain uses TRBV20-1 with TRBJ2-5, with D perhaps TRBD1 (8 bases). Source material: naive T cells sorted from blood. The sequence derives from a woman in her fifties or sixties in good health. The CDR3 loop reads CSAIRYRGGKETQYF. CDR3 coding DNA: TGCAGTGCTATCCGGTACAGGGGGGGGAAAGAGACCCAGTACTTC.